This TCR beta chain was recovered during a study of tumor-infiltrating lymphocytes in primary liver carcinoma. This CDR3 has 16 amino acids. V lost 6 bases, J lost 7 bases, and 14 bases stayed unmatched. As for this clonotype: The final CDR3 position lacks the conserved phenylalanine or tryptophan, pointing to a likely read error.

The investigators made TCR beta cDNA from about 0.45 ug total RNA, using a constant-region primer. Slightly modified ARM-PCR, run as three nested multiplex PCR rounds, produced the TCR beta libraries. Researchers ran the first two PCR rounds for approximately 10 cycles each with TRBV1-TRBV30 forward primers and a C-beta reverse primer. MiXCR, applied by TCRdb to the multiplex PCR reads, yields one record per CDR3 protein. This table holds about 200,000 distinct CDR3 sequences, approximately 86% found once. Each 20-30 mg portion of unsorted bulk tissue served as the source for co-extraction of RNA and DNA.

This TCR was recovered from a man aged 35-49 years with primary liver carcinoma and hepatitis B virus infection. The gene calls are TRBV12-3 or TRBV12-4 and TRBJ2-1, with TRBD2 matching 8 bases. The sample was tumor tissue from primary liver carcinoma. Here the CDR3 DNA reads TGTGCCAGCAGCCTTCTAGGGAGCGGGAGAGCAAATGAGCAGTTCTCC. This sequence encodes CASSLLGSGRANEQFS.